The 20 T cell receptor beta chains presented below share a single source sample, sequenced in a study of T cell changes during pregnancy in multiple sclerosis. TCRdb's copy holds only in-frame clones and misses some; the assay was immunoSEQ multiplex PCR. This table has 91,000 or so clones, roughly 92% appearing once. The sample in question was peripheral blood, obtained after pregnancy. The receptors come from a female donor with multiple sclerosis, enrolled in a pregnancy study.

The CDR3 DNA is TGCGCCAGCAGCTTGGCGTCGGGAGCGGGGCTCGAGACCCAGTACTTC. The encoded protein is CASSLASGAGLETQYF. The chain carries TRBV5-1 and TRBJ2-5, with 7 bases matching TRBD2. The ends lost 0 bases at V and 5 bases at J; junction bases unmatched: 10. CDR1 and CDR2 (germline): SGHRS, YFSETQ. This CDR3 has 16 amino acids.

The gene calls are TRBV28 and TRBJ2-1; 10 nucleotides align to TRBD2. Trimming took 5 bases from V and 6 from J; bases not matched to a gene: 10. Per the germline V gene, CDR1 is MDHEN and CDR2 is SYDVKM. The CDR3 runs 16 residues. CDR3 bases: TGTGCCAGCAGTGCCAGAGGTAGCGGGAGGAGCAATGAGCAGTTCTTC. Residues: CASSARGSGRSNEQFF.

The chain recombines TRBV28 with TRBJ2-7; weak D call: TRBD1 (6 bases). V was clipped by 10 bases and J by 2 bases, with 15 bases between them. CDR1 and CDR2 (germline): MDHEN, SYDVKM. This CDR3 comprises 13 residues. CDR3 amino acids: CATQWTETYEQYF. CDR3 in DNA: TGTGCCACACAATGGACAGAGACCTACGAGCAGTACTTC. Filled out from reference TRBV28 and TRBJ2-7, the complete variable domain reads DVKVTQSSRYLVKRTGEKVFLECVQDMDHENMFWYRQDPGLGLRLIYFSYDVKMKEKGDIPEGYSVSREKKERFSLILESASTNQTSMYLCATQWTETYEQYFGPGTRLTVT.

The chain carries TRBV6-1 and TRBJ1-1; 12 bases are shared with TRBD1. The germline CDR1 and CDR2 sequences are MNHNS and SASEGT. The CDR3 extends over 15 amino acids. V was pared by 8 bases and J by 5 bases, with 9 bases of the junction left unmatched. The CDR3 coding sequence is TGTGCCAGCGCCTCCGGGACAGGGGGCCCTACTGAAGCTTTCTTT. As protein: CASASGTGGPTEAFF.

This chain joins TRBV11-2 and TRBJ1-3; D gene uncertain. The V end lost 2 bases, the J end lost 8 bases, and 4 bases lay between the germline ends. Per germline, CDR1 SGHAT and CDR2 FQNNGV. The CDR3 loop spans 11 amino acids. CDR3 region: CASSLQDTIYF. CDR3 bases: TGTGCCAGCAGCTTACAGGACACCATATATTTT.

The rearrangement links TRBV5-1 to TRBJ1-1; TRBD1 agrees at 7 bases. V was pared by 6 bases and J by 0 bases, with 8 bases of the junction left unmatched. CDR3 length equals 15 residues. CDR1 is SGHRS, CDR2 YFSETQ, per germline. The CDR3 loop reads CASTDRAVMNTEAFF. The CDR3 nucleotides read TGCGCCAGCACTGACAGGGCGGTCATGAACACTGAAGCTTTCTTT. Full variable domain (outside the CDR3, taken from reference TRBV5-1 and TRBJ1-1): KAGVTQTPRYLIKTRGQQVTLSCSPISGHRSVSWYQQTPGQGLQFLFEYFSETQRNKGNFPGRFSGRQFSNSRSEMNVSTLELGDSALYLCASTDRAVMNTEAFFGQGTRLTVV.

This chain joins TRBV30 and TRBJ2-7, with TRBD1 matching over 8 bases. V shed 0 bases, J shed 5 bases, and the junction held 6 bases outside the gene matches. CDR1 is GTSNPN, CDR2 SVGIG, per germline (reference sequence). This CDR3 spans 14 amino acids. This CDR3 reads CAWSVVTGVDEQYF. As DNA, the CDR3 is TGTGCCTGGAGTGTAGTGACAGGGGTTGACGAGCAGTACTTC.

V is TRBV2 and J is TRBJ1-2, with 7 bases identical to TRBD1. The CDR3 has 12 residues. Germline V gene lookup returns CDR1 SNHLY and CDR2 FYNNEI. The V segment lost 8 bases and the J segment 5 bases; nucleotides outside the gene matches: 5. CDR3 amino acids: CASGDSRYGYTF. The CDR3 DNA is TGTGCCAGCGGGGACAGCCGATATGGCTACACCTTC. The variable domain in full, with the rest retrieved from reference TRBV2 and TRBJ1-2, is EPEVTQTPSHQVTQMGQEVILRCVPISNHLYFYWYRQILGQKVEFLVSFYNNEISEKSEIFDDQFSVERPDGSNFTLKIRSTKLEDSAMYFCASGDSRYGYTFGSGTRLTVV.

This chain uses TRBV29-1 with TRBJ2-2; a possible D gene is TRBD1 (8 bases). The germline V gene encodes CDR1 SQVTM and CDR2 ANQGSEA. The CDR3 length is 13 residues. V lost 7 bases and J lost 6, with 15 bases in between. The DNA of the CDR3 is TGCAGCGCGCGGACAGGGAGGGCCGGGGAGCTGTTTTTT. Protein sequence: CSARTGRAGELFF.

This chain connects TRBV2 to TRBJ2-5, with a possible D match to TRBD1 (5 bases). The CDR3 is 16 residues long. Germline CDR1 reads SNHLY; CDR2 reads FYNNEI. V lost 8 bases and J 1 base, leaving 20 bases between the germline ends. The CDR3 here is CASWTPKGKSQETQYF. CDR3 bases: TGTGCCAGCTGGACACCAAAAGGAAAATCCCAAGAGACCCAGTACTTC.

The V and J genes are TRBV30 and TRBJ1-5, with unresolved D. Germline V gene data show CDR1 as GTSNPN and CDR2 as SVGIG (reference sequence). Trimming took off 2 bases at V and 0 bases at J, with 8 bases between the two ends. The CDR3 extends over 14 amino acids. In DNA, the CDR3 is TGTGCCTGGAGTTCGGTAGATAGCAATCAGCCCCAGCATTTT. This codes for CAWSSVDSNQPQHF. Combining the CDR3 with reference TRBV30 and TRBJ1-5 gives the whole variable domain SQTIHQWPATLVQPVGSPLSLECTVEGTSNPNLYWYRQAAGRGLQLLFYSVGIGQISSEVPQNLSASRPQDRQFILSSKKLLLSDSGFYLCAWSSVDSNQPQHFGDGTRLSIL.

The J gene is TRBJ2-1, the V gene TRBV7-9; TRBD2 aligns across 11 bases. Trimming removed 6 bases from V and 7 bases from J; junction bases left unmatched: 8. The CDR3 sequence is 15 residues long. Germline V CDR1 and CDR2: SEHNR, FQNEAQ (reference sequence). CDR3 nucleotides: TGTGCCAGCAGACAGATAGCGGGAGGGCCGAATGAGCAGTTCTTC. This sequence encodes CASRQIAGGPNEQFF. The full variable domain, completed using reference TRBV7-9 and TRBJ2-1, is DTGVSQNPRHKITKRGQNVTFRCDPISEHNRLYWYRQTLGQGPEFLTYFQNEAQLEKSRLLSDRFSAERPKGSFSTLEIQRTEQGDSAMYLCASRQIAGGPNEQFFGPGTRLTVL.

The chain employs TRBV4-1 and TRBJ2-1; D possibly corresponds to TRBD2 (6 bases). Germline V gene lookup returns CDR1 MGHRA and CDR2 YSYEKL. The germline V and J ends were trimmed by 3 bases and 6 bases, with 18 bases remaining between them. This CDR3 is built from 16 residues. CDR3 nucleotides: TGCGCCAGCAGCCAGACTCCCCTGACTAGTACCAATGAGCAGTTCTTC. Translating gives CASSQTPLTSTNEQFF.

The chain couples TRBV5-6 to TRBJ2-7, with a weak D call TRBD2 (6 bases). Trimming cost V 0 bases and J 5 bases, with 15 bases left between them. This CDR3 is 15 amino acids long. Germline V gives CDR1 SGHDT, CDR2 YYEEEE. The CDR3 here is CASSLGAFPGDEQYF. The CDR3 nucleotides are TGTGCCAGCAGCTTGGGTGCTTTCCCGGGGGACGAGCAGTACTTC.

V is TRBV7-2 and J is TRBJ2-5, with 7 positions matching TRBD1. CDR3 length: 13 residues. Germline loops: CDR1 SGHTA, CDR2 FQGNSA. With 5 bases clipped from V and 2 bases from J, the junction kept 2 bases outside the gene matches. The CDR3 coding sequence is TGTGCCAGCAGCCAGGGACAGCAAGAGACCCAGTACTTC. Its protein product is CASSQGQQETQYF.

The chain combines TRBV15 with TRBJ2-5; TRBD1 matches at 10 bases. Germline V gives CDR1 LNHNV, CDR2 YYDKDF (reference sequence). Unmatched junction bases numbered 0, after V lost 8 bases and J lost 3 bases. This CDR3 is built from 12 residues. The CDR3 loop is CATGTGEETQYF. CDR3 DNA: TGTGCCACCGGGACAGGGGAAGAGACCCAGTACTTC.

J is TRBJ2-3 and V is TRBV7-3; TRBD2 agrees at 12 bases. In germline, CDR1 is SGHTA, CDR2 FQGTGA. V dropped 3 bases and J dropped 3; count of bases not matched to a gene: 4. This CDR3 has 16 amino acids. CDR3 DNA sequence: TGTGCCAGCAGCTTCGGACTAGCGGGACCGACAGATACGCAGTATTTT. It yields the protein CASSFGLAGPTDTQYF.

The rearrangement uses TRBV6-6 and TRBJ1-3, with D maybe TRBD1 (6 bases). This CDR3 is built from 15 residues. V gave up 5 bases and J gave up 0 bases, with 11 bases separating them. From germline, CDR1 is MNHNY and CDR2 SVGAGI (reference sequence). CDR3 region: CASSLWTDSGNTIYF. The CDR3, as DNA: TGTGCCAGCAGTCTCTGGACAGACTCTGGAAACACCATATATTTT.

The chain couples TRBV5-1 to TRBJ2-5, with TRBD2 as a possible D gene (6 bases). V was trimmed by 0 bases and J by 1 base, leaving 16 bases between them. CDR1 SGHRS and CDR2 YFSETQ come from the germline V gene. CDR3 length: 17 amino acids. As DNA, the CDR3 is TGCGCCAGCAGCTTGGTAGTCGGCGGGGCCATCCAAGAGACCCAGTACTTC. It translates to CASSLVVGGAIQETQYF.

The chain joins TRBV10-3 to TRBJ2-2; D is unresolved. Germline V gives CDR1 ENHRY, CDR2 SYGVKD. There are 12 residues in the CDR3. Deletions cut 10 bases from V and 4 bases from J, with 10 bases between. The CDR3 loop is CATGSSTGELFF. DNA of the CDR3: TGTGCCACCGGGTCGTCCACCGGGGAGCTGTTTTTT.